This record covers a single T cell receptor (beta chain). Germline assignment: CDR1 SGHTA and CDR2 FQGNSA. This CDR3 is 17 amino acids long. The V and J ends lost 1 base and 0 bases, in that order; junction bases with no gene match: 5. This table comes from immunoSEQ multiplex PCR, and its TCRdb copy is limited to in-frame clones, with some not included. Of roughly 62,000 clones listed, roughly 85% are singletons. This sample stems from a study of OX40 agonist ivuxolimab in advanced cancers. Study-level information: Males comprised 70% to 90% of the group, whose mean age was about 62 years (range 23 to 79).

The genes are TRBV7-2 and TRBJ2-3; 9 positions agree with TRBD2. This clonotype was sampled from an adult with an advanced solid tumor such as melanoma, head and neck, liver or kidney cancer. The sample consisted of CD4+ or CD8+ T cells sorted from blood, taken in a trial of the OX40 agonist ivuxolimab. The CDR3 region has the DNA TGTGCCAGCAGCTTAGGGCGGGGGGGCCTTAGCACAGATACGCAGTATTTT. Protein product: CASSLGRGGLSTDTQYF. Full variable domain (rest looked up from reference TRBV7-2 and TRBJ2-3): GAGVSQSPSNKVTEKGKDVELRCDPISGHTALYWYRQSLGQGLEFLIYFQGNSAPDKSGLPSDRFSAERTGGSVSTLTIQRTQQEDSAVYLCASSLGRGGLSTDTQYFGPGTRLTVL.